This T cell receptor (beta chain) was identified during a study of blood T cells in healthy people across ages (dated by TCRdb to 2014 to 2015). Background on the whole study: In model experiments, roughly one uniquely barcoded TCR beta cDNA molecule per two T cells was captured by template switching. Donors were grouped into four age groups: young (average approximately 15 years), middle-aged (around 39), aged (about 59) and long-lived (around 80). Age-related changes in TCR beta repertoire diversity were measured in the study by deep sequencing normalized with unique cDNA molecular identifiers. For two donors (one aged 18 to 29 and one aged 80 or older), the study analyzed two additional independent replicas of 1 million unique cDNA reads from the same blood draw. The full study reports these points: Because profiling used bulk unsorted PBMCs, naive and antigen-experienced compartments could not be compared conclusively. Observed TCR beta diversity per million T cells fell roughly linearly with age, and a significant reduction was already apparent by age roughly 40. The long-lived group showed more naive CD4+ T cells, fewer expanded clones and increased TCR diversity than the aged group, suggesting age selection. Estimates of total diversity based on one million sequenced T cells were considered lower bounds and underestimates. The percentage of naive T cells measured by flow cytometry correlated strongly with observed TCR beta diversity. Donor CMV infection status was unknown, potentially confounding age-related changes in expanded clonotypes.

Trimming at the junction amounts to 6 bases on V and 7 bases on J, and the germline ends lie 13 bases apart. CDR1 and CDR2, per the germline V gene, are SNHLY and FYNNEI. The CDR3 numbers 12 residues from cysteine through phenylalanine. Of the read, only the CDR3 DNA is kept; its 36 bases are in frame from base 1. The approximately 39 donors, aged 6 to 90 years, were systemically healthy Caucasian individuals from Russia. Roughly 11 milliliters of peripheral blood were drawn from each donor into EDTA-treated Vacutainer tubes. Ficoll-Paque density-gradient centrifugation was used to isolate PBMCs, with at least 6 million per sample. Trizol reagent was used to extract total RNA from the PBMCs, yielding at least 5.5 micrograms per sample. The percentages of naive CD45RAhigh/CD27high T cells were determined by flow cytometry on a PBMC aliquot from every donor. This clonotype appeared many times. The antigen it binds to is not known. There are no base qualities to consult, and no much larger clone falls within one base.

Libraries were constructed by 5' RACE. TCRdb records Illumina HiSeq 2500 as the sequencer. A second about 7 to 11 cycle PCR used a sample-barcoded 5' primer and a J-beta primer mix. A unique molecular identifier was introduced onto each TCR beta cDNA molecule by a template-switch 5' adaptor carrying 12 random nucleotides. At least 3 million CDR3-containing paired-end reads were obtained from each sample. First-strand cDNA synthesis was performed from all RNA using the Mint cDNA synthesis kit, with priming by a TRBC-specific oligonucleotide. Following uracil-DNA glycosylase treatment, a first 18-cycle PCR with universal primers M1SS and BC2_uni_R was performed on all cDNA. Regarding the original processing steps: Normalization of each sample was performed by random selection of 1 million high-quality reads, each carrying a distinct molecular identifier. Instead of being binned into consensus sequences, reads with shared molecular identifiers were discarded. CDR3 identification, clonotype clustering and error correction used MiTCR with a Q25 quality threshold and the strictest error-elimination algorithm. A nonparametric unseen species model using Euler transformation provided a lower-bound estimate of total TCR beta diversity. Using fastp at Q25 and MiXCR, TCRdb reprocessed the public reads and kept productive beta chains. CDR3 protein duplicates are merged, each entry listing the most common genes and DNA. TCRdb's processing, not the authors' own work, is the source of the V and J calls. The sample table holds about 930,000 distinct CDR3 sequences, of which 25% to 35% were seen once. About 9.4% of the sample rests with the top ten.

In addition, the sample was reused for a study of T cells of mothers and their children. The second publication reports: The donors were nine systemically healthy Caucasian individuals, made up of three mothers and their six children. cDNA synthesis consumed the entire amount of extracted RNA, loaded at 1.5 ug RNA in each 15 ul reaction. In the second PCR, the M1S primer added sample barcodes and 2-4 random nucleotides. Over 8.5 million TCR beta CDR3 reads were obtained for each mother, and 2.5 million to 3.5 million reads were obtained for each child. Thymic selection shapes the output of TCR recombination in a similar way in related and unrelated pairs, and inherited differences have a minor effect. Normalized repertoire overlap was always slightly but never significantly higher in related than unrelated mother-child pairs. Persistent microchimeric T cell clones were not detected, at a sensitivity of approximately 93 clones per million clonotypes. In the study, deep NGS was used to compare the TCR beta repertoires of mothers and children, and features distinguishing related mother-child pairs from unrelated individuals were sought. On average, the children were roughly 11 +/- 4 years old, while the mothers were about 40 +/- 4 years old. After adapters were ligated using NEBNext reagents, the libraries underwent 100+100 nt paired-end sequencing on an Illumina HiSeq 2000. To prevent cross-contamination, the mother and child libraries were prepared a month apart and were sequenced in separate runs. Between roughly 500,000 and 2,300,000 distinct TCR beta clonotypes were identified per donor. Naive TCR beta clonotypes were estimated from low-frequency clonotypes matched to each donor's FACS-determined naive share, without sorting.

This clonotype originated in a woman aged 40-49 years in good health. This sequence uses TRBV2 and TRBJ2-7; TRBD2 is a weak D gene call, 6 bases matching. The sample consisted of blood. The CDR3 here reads CASREDAGEQYF. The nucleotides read TGTGCCAGCAGGGAGGACGCGGGGGAGCAGTACTTC.